Shown below are 13 T cell receptor beta chains from a single sample sequenced in a study of beta chain features in type 1 diabetes. General study points: TCRB CDR3s were moderately but significantly shorter in Type 1 diabetes patients in all four CD4+ subsets.

cDNA synthesis used the whole RNA isolate, giving expressed TCRB sequences. Here immunoSEQ multiplex PCR was the method, and the copy in TCRdb shows in-frame clones only, minus some. This sample has some 160,000 clones, with 6.5% to 10% found just once. Their antigen targets remain unknown. Sequenced sample: central memory CD4+ T cells from blood. The receptors here all came from a young woman with type 1 diabetes.

This clone has just a few counts. The chain uses TRBV5-5 and TRBJ2-4, with 7 positions matching TRBD2. The CDR3 spans 13 residues. Unmatched junction bases numbered 4, after V lost 3 bases and J lost 7 bases. CDR1 is SGHKS, CDR2 YYEKEE, per germline (reference sequence). Here the CDR3 reads CASSSIGGNIQYF. In nucleotides, the CDR3 is TGTGCCAGCAGCTCGATCGGGGGGAACATTCAGTACTTC.

This clone was seen a few times. The chain carries TRBV5-1 and TRBJ2-1; 11 bases are a match to TRBD2. Germline V gene lookup returns CDR1 SGHRS and CDR2 YFSETQ. The CDR3 loop spans 15 amino acids. The J segment lost 3 bases and the V segment lost 4 bases, leaving 3 bases of the junction unmatched. CDR3 residues: CASSPGLADYNEQFF. Here the CDR3 DNA reads TGCGCCAGCAGCCCGGGACTAGCGGACTACAATGAGCAGTTCTTC.

This clone occurred a few times. The CDR3 DNA reads TGTGCCAGCAGCGTCCGTACGGTAGCGGTACGTAGCTCCTACAATGAGCAGTTCTTC. Amino acids: CASSVRTVAVRSSYNEQFF. This chain links TRBV7-9 with TRBJ2-1; weak D call: TRBD2 (6 bases). The CDR3 extends over 19 amino acids. The V end lost 5 bases, the J end lost 0 bases, and 23 bases lay between the germline ends. Germline V gene data show CDR1 as SEHNR and CDR2 as FQNEAQ (reference sequence). Filled out from reference TRBV7-9 and TRBJ2-1, the complete variable domain reads DTGVSQNPRHKITKRGQNVTFRCDPISEHNRLYWYRQTLGQGPEFLTYFQNEAQLEKSRLLSDRFSAERPKGSFSTLEIQRTEQGDSAMYLCASSVRTVAVRSSYNEQFFGPGTRLTVL.

This clone was observed many times. V is TRBV6-5 and J is TRBJ2-7; TRBD2 matches at 7 bases. With V trimmed by 11 bases and J by 9 bases, 19 bases remained unmatched. The CDR3 is 14 residues long. CDR1 MNHEY and CDR2 SVGAGI come from the germline V gene. The CDR3 region has the DNA TGTGCCGGTCGCGTAGCGGGCCGGGGATTGGCGCAGTACTTC. This codes for CAGRVAGRGLAQYF.

The chain has TRBV5-1 and TRBJ2-2, with 7 bases fitting TRBD1. In germline, CDR1 is SGHRS, CDR2 YFSETQ. The CDR3 extends over 15 amino acids. Trimming cost V 7 bases and J 5 bases; bases outside gene matches: 11. The CDR3 spells CASRPPGGGTGELFF. DNA of the CDR3: TGCGCCAGCCGCCCACCAGGGGGTGGTACCGGGGAGCTGTTTTTT. Looking up the rest from reference TRBV5-1 and TRBJ2-2 gives the full variable domain: KAGVTQTPRYLIKTRGQQVTLSCSPISGHRSVSWYQQTPGQGLQFLFEYFSETQRNKGNFPGRFSGRQFSNSRSEMNVSTLELGDSALYLCASRPPGGGTGELFFGEGSRLTVL.

In this sample, this clone turned up a few times. The chain is built from TRBV6-5 and TRBJ2-5, with TRBD1 matching 8 bases. The germline gives CDR1 MNHEY, CDR2 SVGAGI. The CDR3 is 15 residues long. With V trimmed by 6 bases and J by 2 bases, 8 bases remained unmatched. The CDR3 reads CASRRTGTVQETQYF. The CDR3 nucleotides read TGTGCCAGCAGAAGGACAGGGACAGTACAAGAGACCCAGTACTTC.

The rearrangement uses TRBV5-1 and TRBJ1-5; D perhaps matches TRBD1 (6 bases). Looked up from germline, CDR1 is SGHRS and CDR2 is YFSETQ. The CDR3 loop spans 15 amino acids. Trimming pared 0 bases from V and 0 bases from J, leaving 7 bases between. The DNA for the CDR3 is TGCGCCAGCAGCTTGGGGACAGATAGCAATCAGCCCCAGCATTTT. Its translation: CASSLGTDSNQPQHF.

In this sample, this clone turned up many times. The rearrangement uses TRBV5-1 and TRBJ1-3; TRBD1 might be the D (5 bases). CDR1 and CDR2 (germline): SGHRS, YFSETQ. The V end lost 8 bases, the J end lost 0 bases, and 12 bases lay between the germline ends. The CDR3 spans 14 residues. The CDR3 nucleotides are TGCGCCAGTTCTCAGGGCCCCTCTGGAAACACCATATATTTT. It is translated as CASSQGPSGNTIYF.

This clone was counted only a few times. The V call is TRBV19, the J call TRBJ1-5, with D possibly matching TRBD1 (6 bases). CDR1 is LNHDA, CDR2 SQIVND, per germline (reference sequence). The length of the CDR3 is 13 residues. V lost 7 bases and J 5 bases, leaving 12 bases between the germline ends. The CDR3, as DNA: TGTGCCAGTACAGGGGATCTTTATCAGCCCCAGCATTTT. Its translation is CASTGDLYQPQHF.

This chain links TRBV28 with TRBJ2-7; D gene unclear. This CDR3 region has 16 residues. Trimming pared 2 bases from V and 0 bases from J, leaving 14 bases between. Germline V lookup: CDR1 MDHEN, CDR2 SYDVKM. CDR3 protein: CASSLSRIASSYEQYF. The CDR3 nucleotides are TGTGCCAGCAGTTTAAGCAGGATTGCGTCCTCCTACGAGCAGTACTTC. Supplemented by reference TRBV28 and TRBJ2-7, the full variable domain reads DVKVTQSSRYLVKRTGEKVFLECVQDMDHENMFWYRQDPGLGLRLIYFSYDVKMKEKGDIPEGYSVSREKKERFSLILESASTNQTSMYLCASSLSRIASSYEQYFGPGTRLTVT.

The rearrangement links TRBV11-3 to TRBJ1-1; D not resolved. Germline V gene data show CDR1 as SGHNT and CDR2 as YENEEA. The CDR3 is 14 residues long. V lost 4 bases, J lost 0 bases, and 9 bases lay in between. The CDR3: CASSSTLMNTEAFF. As DNA, the CDR3 is TGTGCCAGCAGCTCCACTTTAATGAACACTGAAGCTTTCTTT.

This clone appeared a few times. The gene calls are TRBV30 and TRBJ1-2; maybe TRBD1 (5 bases). Germline values: CDR1 GTSNPN, CDR2 SVGIG (reference sequence). The CDR3 has 13 residues. V lost 5 bases, J lost 2 bases, and 12 bases lay in between. CDR3 in amino acids: CAWGTGLNYGYTF. CDR3 nucleotides: TGTGCCTGGGGAACGGGACTCAACTATGGCTACACCTTC.

Concerning this clone itself: The junction departs from the called germline gene at one end, perhaps through a read error. This chain joins TRBV5-4 and TRBJ1-3; tentatively, D is TRBD1 (5 bases). This CDR3 has 16 residues. Germline V gene sequence: CDR1 SGHNT, CDR2 YYREEE (reference sequence). This CDR3 reads CASSPSGTGTGNTIYF. The DNA of the CDR3 is TGCGCCAGCAGCCCCTCCGGCACAGGAACTGGAAACACCATATATTTT.